This T cell receptor beta chain derives from a study of cytomegalovirus exposure and HLA in healthy donors (dated by TCRdb to about 2017). Notes on the research overall: An earlier analysis of several hundred of the donors reported about 300 Gb of sequence data and 117 million unique TCR beta sequences obtained from roughly 170 million T cells. About 280 gigabases of sequencing data and roughly 90 million unique TCR sequences were included in an early release covering roughly 600 HLA-typed donors. Among the roughly 400 genotyped donors, approximately 77% belonged to the genetic ancestry cluster associated with self-reported Caucasian donors. The study aimed to test whether signatures of past pathogen exposure could be identified by cataloging public T cell receptors. The study profiled the T cell repertoires of about 640 subjects by immunosequencing and related them to cytomegalovirus serostatus. Besides the first cohort of under 700 subjects, a separate validation cohort made up of 120 different subjects was used. High-throughput TCR immunosequencing, statistical association of individual TCRs with disease status, and machine learning were combined to predict cytomegalovirus infection status. A later analysis re-analyzed previously published TCR beta repertoires from approximately 700 donors and added high-resolution HLA genotyping to study TCR occurrence patterns. Rather than using new phenotypic data, the later analysis identified candidate immune exposures from TCR beta sequences and from how often those sequences occurred across donors. An earlier analysis of fewer than 750 of the donors used high-throughput TCR beta sequencing to judge whether each TCR beta V gene segment behaved as functional or pseudogenic. Donor age, sex, ethnicity and CMV serostatus were compiled together with the repertoire data. In a later genetic analysis, genome-wide SNP genotypes for about 55% of the roughly 670 donors were used, and that subset was treated as a discovery cohort. All discovery cohort repertoires had been generated on a single sequencing platform. Class I and class II HLA loci were covered by the typing at four-digit resolution. The number of typed donors differed by locus: roughly 629-640 for A, B, C, DRB1 and DQB1; some 500 for DQA1; around 580 for DPA1; and 450 to 480 for DPB1. Roughly 5 DR-DQ haplotypes were treated as single units for association and clustering because of strong linkage in the cohort. Across about 370 genotyped donors of the cohort, an average of about 240,000 unique TCR beta nucleotide sequences per donor were sequenced, and roughly 20% of those sequences were non-productive.

General findings and caveats noted by the study authors: In a later genetic analysis, a missense DCLRE1C variant was associated with V-gene and J-gene trimming of TCR beta chains, and the association was replicated in an independent cohort. The only immune exposure information available for the cohort was CMV serostatus. Some IMGT-functional V segments, including TRBV6-2 and TRBV6-3, could not be distinguished by the 87-base-pair reads and were therefore excluded. A later analysis found that HLA-associated TCR beta chains were more clonally expanded and had lower generation probabilities than equally common non-associated chains. According to a later analysis, most CMV-associated TCR beta chains appeared to be HLA-restricted, and the HLA associations seemed to be driven largely by CMV exposure. Because some donors lacked HLA typing at each locus, the association tests relied only on the typed subset. Assigning TCR associations to individual alleles was difficult when HLA alleles, especially DR and DQ, strongly co-occurred. In a later genetic analysis, fewer N-insertions in productive TCRs were reported among donors in an Asian-associated ancestry cluster than the roughly 710-donor mean. The authors suggested that the approach could potentially be generalized to other disease states and immunological phenotypes. In both the original and validation cohorts, the classifier was reported to diagnose cytomegalovirus status with high specificity and sensitivity. Correlated functional status among segregating V segments might be attributable to linkage disequilibrium, but an unknown experimental factor could not be ruled out. At a false discovery rate of 0.05, a later analysis linked approximately 18,000 TCR beta sequences to specific HLA alleles. A group of highly shared sequence variants was considered likely to be a technical artifact of the sequencing pipeline. In this cohort, only TCR beta chains were sequenced, and detectable features were limited by the absence of alpha or paired-chain data. A further reported finding was that TCR beta sequences accurately predicted the HLA-A and HLA-B alleles for most subjects in the first cohort. Because counts were too low, about 18 rarely observed V segments, including chromosome 9 orphons, were excluded from the earlier analysis of 587 of the donors. Roughly uniform sequencing depth across donors was assumed in presence/absence analyses, although this assumption may not hold. An earlier analysis of approximately 540 of the donors showed that most TCR beta V segments appeared in productive rearrangements either about 87% or about 30% of the time, which broadly matched IMGT annotations. A total of 150 or so TCR beta chains were listed by the study as associated with cytomegalovirus. Three of the identified cytomegalovirus-associated TCR beta chains were confirmed in vitro to be specific for cytomegalovirus antigens. Most TCR sequences were seen in very few donors, while some public TCRs were found in many individuals. In a later analysis, the rate of TCR association differed among HLA loci, with DRB1 alleles having the most associated TCRs and HLA-C alleles having the fewest. Several of the top co-occurrence clusters appeared to be linked to parvovirus B19, influenza, CMV and Epstein-Barr virus, according to a later analysis.

Note on this clone: Its specific antigen is unknown. No base quality values were provided; no much bigger clone lies one nucleotide off.

The cohort comprised around 690 healthy bone marrow donors. At the time of sampling, every cohort member was nominally healthy, though immune exposures that went unrecorded were likely present. The donor was CMV seronegative and belonged to the group of several hundred seronegative cohort members. A peripheral blood sample was provided by each donor, and peripheral blood mononuclear cells were used for TCR beta sequencing. Genomic DNA was extracted from the blood cell samples with the Qiagen DNeasy Blood Extraction Kit. Libraries were made using the immunoSEQ multiplex PCR assay. The multiplex PCR relied on a mix of 60 forward primers for TCR Vbeta segments and 13 reverse primers for TCR Jbeta segments. The CDR3 region of rearranged TCR beta genes was amplified from genomic DNA by a multiplex PCR assay. On the Illumina HiSeq System, the amplified TCR beta libraries were sequenced as 87-base-pair reads. The source study handled its data this way. In a later analysis, tens of millions of unique TCR beta chains were counted across the roughly 610 repertoires, and around 10 million of these chains were shared by at least two donors. Raw reads were error-corrected and collapsed into unique sequences with a nearest-neighbor algorithm that merged closely related sequences to remove PCR and sequencing errors. CDR3 sequences were aligned to IMGT reference sequences to assign V, D and J gene segments. Each retained sequence needed at least a six-nucleotide match to both a V gene segment and a J gene segment. A rearrangement was called productive if the CDR3 had no stop codons and remained in frame with V and J, and every other rearrangement was called non-productive. CDR3 was defined according to IMGT convention as the region running from the second conserved V-encoded cysteine to the conserved J-encoded phenylalanine. The earlier analysis of about 620 of the donors excluded sequences that lacked an unambiguous match to a single V gene segment. In an earlier analysis of some 590 of the donors, V segments were called functional above 56.7% productive rearrangements and were called segregating when the between-donor standard deviation exceeded 5%. To diagnose cytomegalovirus status from the catalog of TCR beta chain sequences, a statistical classification framework was built. In a later analysis, V and J genes were assigned by comparing TCR nucleotide sequences against IMGT/GENE-DB human TR gene sequences. Using the TCRdist pipeline, a later analysis assigned CDR3 sequences along with most-parsimonious VDJ recombination scenarios. In a later analysis, every TCR beta chain was defined by the combination of its CDR3 amino acid sequence and its V-gene family, and reads without a unique V-gene family were dropped. As a way to deal with suspected cross-contamination and a sequencing artifact, a later analysis dropped roughly 620 nucleotide sequences that were highly shared and had low generation probability. For each public chain, a later analysis derived a clonal expansion index from normalized ranks of inferred template counts within each repertoire. In a later analysis, generation probabilities were computed using a VDJ recombination model fitted to out-of-frame rearrangements, and the results were checked against IGoR. In a later analysis, hypergeometric tests were used to score TCR-TCR, TCR-HLA and TCR-CMV co-occurrence, with a repertoire-size bias correction applied to TCR pairs. In a later analysis, false discovery rates were estimated by permuting HLA or CMV assignments 20 times. A later analysis grouped co-occurring TCRs with DBSCAN, adding TCRdist sequence similarity when clustering within HLA-allele-positive subsets. Co-occurrence clustering excluded repertoires with fewer than 30,000 or more than 120,000 public chains, plus five with anomalous nucleotide sharing. As stored in TCRdb, this immuneACCESS dataset retains in-frame rearrangements with V and J assigned. A fraction of the clones does not appear; measured against another copy, unresolved V genes explain less than half of the discrepancy, and the remainder lacks a known reason. The DNA was the basis for D and trimming; V, J and clone size are from that table. The sample yields about 76,000 clones; roughly 79% were counted once. Clones ranked in the top ten supply around 1.8% of the sample.

The CDR3 holds 13 amino acids from the cysteine to the phenylalanine. The entry retains the CDR3 DNA only, 39 bases that are in frame from base 1. V drops 9 bases and J drops 1 base, leaving 13 bases in between. For CDR1 and CDR2, the germline V gene lists SGHRS and YFSETQ. The TCR originated in a woman aged 25 to 45 in good health and CMV-seronegative. Sequencing input: PBMCs. Here the chain combines TRBV5-1 and TRBJ1-1, with TRBD1 tentatively as D gene (6 bases match). The CDR3 has the sequence CATKGGQNTEAFF. The nucleotide sequence is TGCGCCACCAAGGGGGGGCAGAACACTGAAGCTTTCTTT.